The next 25 T cell receptor beta chains were all read from a single sample in a study of blood T cells in healthy people across ages. A second roughly 7 to 11 cycle PCR used barcoded and J-beta primers. TCRdb independently ran MiXCR on the 5' RACE reads; one entry per CDR3 protein. The repertoire holds approximately 810,000 distinct CDR3 sequences, with about 28% as singletons. Sequenced sample: blood. The source is an elderly woman in good health.

The J gene is TRBJ2-7, the V gene TRBV7-2; 7 positions match TRBD1. TRBJ2-5 explains the end of the DNA better; the J call may be wrong. Germline CDR1 is SGHTA and CDR2 is FQGNSA. The CDR3 consists of 14 residues. The CDR3 loop is CASSLRDSGRTQYF. DNA of the CDR3: TGTGCCAGCAGCCTACGGGACAGCGGACGGACCCAGTACTTC.

A few counts support this clonotype. A much larger clone lies a single base off, so this may be a read error. The chain recombines TRBV6-1 with TRBJ2-7, with TRBD2 matching 10 bases. Germline V lookup: CDR1 MNHNS, CDR2 SASEGT. This CDR3 spans 19 amino acids. The CDR3 reads CVSSRVTASGGQSSYEQYF. DNA for the CDR3: TGTGTCAGCAGCCGAGTTACTGCTAGCGGGGGCCAGAGCTCCTACGAGCAGTACTTC.

Only a few counts were recorded for this clonotype. With a much larger clone just one base away, this may be a read error. The chain couples TRBV5-5 to TRBJ2-5; a possible D gene is TRBD2 (6 bases). V lost 1 base and J lost 11, with 21 bases in between. CDR1 and CDR2 from the germline V gene are SGHKS and YYEKEE (reference sequence). This CDR3 region has 15 residues. This CDR3 reads CASSLHVGGNNEQYF. Written as DNA, the CDR3 is TGTGCCAGCAGCTTGCATGTGGGGGGAAACAATGAGCAGTACTTC.

This clonotype was detected ten times or more. The chain has TRBV12-3 or TRBV12-4 and TRBJ1-5, with 9 nucleotides matching TRBD1. This CDR3 has 15 residues. The trim removed 5 bases at V and 13 bases at J, leaving 15 bases unmatched. CDR3 sequence: CASSPRPGTGRVQHF. CDR3 coding DNA: TGTGCCAGCAGTCCCCGTCCCGGGACAGGGAGGGTTCAGCATTTT.

The rearrangement uses TRBV2 and TRBJ2-1, with 12 bases matching TRBD1. This CDR3 spans 14 amino acids. Germline V gene sequence: CDR1 SNHLY, CDR2 FYNNEI. The V and J ends lost 8 bases and 8 bases, in that order; junction bases with no gene match: 7. The DNA for the CDR3 is TGTGCCAGCCATCCCGGGACAGGGGGCTATGAGCAGTTCTTC. Residues: CASHPGTGGYEQFF.

This sequence joins TRBV20-1 and TRBJ2-3; D may match TRBD1 or TRBD2 (6 bases each). Germline CDR1 reads DFQATT; CDR2 reads SNEGSKA (reference sequence). This CDR3 is 15 amino acids long. V was trimmed by 3 bases and J by 2 bases, leaving 15 bases between them. CDR3 DNA: TGCAGTGCTAGTGTCTGGGGGGCCAACACAGATACGCAGTATTTT. Amino acids: CSASVWGANTDTQYF.

This clonotype occurred many times. CDR3 nucleotide sequence: TGTGCCAGCAGCTTAGCGCAAGCGGGGGGGCAGCCCCAGTACTTC. Its translation is CASSLAQAGGQPQYF. The V call is TRBV7-2, the J call TRBJ2-5, with 10 nucleotides matching TRBD2. The junction had 7 bases not matched to a gene; V was cut back by 0 bases and J by 9 bases. The CDR3 is 15 residues long. Germline V gene data show CDR1 as SGHTA and CDR2 as FQGNSA.

The CDR3 loop is CAWSQEGATDIQYF. CDR3 in DNA: TGTGCCTGGAGTCAGGAGGGGGCGACGGACATTCAGTACTTC. This chain connects TRBV30 to TRBJ2-4, with D possibly being TRBD1 (7 bases). The CDR3 has 14 residues. The V end was cut by 2 bases, the J end by 8 bases, with 16 bases between. Germline loops: CDR1 GTSNPN, CDR2 SVGIG (reference sequence).

This chain uses TRBV24-1 with TRBJ1-5; 10 positions match TRBD1. The CDR3 length is 15 residues. The germline gives CDR1 KGHDR, CDR2 SFDVKD. Trimming at V came to 3 bases and at J to 5 bases, leaving 3 bases not matched to a gene. In nucleotides, the CDR3 is TGTGCCACCAGTGATGGGACAGGGGCATATCAGCCCCAGCATTTT. It encodes CATSDGTGAYQPQHF.

This clonotype was observed a single time. A much larger clone lies a single base off, so this may be a read error. The chain combines TRBV20-1 with TRBJ2-3; 9 positions agree with TRBD2. There are 15 residues in the CDR3. Trimming removed 4 bases from V and 6 bases from J; junction bases left unmatched: 11. Germline lookup yields CDR1 DFQATT and CDR2 SNEGSKA (reference sequence). CDR3 region: CSAKDASGVSDTQYF. DNA for the CDR3: TGCAGTGCTAAAGATGCTAGCGGGGTGTCGGATACGCAGTATTTT.

This clonotype was seen ten or more times. V gene TRBV20-1 combines with J gene TRBJ2-7; perhaps TRBD2 as D (6 bases). The germline V and J ends were trimmed by 0 bases and 0 bases, with 12 bases remaining between them. CDR1 is DFQATT, CDR2 SNEGSKA, per germline (reference sequence). The CDR3 has 15 amino acids. The CDR3 DNA is TGCAGTGCTAGAGATAAAGCGCGGGGCTCCTACGAGCAGTACTTC. Its protein product is CSARDKARGSYEQYF.

V and J are TRBV6-2 or TRBV6-3 and TRBJ2-5, with TRBD2 matching 11 bases. V shed 3 bases and J 11 bases; nucleotides not matched to a gene: 11. CDR3 length equals 15 residues. Germline CDR1 MNHEY, CDR2 SVGEGT. CDR3 amino acids: CASSYSGGGYNEQYF. The CDR3 nucleotides read TGTGCCAGCAGTTATAGCGGGGGGGGTTACAATGAGCAGTACTTC.

This clonotype has at least ten counts. The rearrangement links TRBV7-8 to TRBJ2-5, with D hard to call. Germline V lookup: CDR1 SGHVS, CDR2 FQNEAQ. V shed 1 base and J shed 5 bases, with 11 bases lying between them. The CDR3 extends over 14 amino acids. The CDR3 loop reads CASSLVVQGETQYF. In DNA form, the CDR3 reads TGTGCCAGCAGCTTAGTGGTGCAAGGGGAGACCCAGTACTTC.

V gene TRBV29-1 combines with J gene TRBJ2-1; 8 bases agree with TRBD2. The CDR3 spans 14 residues. Germline V gene lookup returns CDR1 SQVTM and CDR2 ANQGSEA. J lost 2 bases, V lost 6 bases, and 6 bases had no gene match. Here the CDR3 DNA reads TGCAGCGTCCTTAGCGGGAACACCTACAATGAGCAGTTCTTC. It codes for CSVLSGNTYNEQFF.

Only a few counts were recorded for this clonotype. This may stem from a read error, because a much larger clone lies one nucleotide away. V gene TRBV20-1 combines with J gene TRBJ2-7; TRBD1 or TRBD2 may be the D gene (5 bases each). Looked up from germline, CDR1 is DFQATT and CDR2 is SNEGSKA (reference sequence). The CDR3 has 14 amino acids. The V and J ends lost 5 bases and 3 bases respectively, with 17 bases between them. The CDR3 spells CSAAAGTGCYEQYF. The CDR3 nucleotides are TGCAGTGCTGCGGCTGGGACGGGTTGCTACGAGCAGTACTTC.

The chain recombines TRBV7-9 with TRBJ1-3; the match to TRBD1 covers 9 bases. The J segment lost 5 bases and the V segment lost 5 bases, leaving 7 bases of the junction unmatched. This CDR3 region has 15 residues. Germline lookup yields CDR1 SEHNR and CDR2 FQNEAQ (reference sequence). This CDR3 is CASSPGTGSRNTIYF. For the CDR3, the DNA is TGTGCCAGCAGCCCAGGGACAGGGAGTAGAAACACCATATATTTT.

The chain employs TRBV7-9 and TRBJ2-3; 7 nucleotides agree with TRBD1. This CDR3 has 14 residues. J lost 2 bases, V lost 6 bases, and 5 bases had no gene match. In germline, CDR1 is SEHNR, CDR2 FQNEAQ (reference sequence). DNA for the CDR3: TGTGCCAGCAGTCCCACAGGGGTCACAGATACGCAGTATTTT. Translated, it gives CASSPTGVTDTQYF.

The J gene is TRBJ2-5, the V gene TRBV6-2 or TRBV6-3; 10 positions agree with TRBD2. The V segment lost 7 bases and the J segment 2 bases; nucleotides outside the gene matches: 19. This CDR3 comprises 19 residues. Germline CDR1 and CDR2: MNHEY and SVGEGT. CDR3 sequence: CASTLGRLKRGGYQETQYF. CDR3 in DNA: TGTGCCAGCACCCTAGGGCGCCTCAAGCGGGGGGGCTATCAAGAGACCCAGTACTTC.

This clonotype was detected many times. V and J are TRBV28 and TRBJ2-7, with 7 nucleotides matching TRBD2. Trimming removed 4 bases from V and 2 bases from J; junction bases left unmatched: 8. The germline CDR1 and CDR2 sequences are MDHEN and SYDVKM. There are 15 residues in the CDR3. CDR3 sequence: CASSSPGRATYEQYF. The CDR3 DNA follows: TGTGCCAGCAGTTCCCCGGGGAGGGCAACCTACGAGCAGTACTTC.

This clonotype was found many times. The genes are TRBV6-1 and TRBJ1-1; no clear D gene. The CDR3 runs 17 residues. The ends were cut back, 8 bases at V and 0 bases at J, with 22 bases in the middle. Per germline, CDR1 MNHNS and CDR2 SASEGT. The CDR3 nucleotides read TGTGCCAGCGGAAGCCCCAACATGGGGAGGATGAACACTGAAGCTTTCTTT. Protein sequence: CASGSPNMGRMNTEAFF.

This clonotype came up many times. The genes are TRBV7-6 and TRBJ2-6; D unresolved. Per germline, CDR1 SGHVS and CDR2 FNYEAQ. V was clipped by 2 bases and J by 0 bases, with 8 bases between them. The length of the CDR3 is 16 residues. The CDR3 coding sequence is TGTGCCAGCAGCTTAACCGGGCTCTCTGGGGCCAACGTCCTGACTTTC. Protein: CASSLTGLSGANVLTF.

This clonotype was detected ten times or more. The gene calls are TRBV7-2 and TRBJ2-1; D is perhaps TRBD2 (6 bases). CDR1 SGHTA and CDR2 FQGNSA come from the germline V gene. This CDR3 has 15 amino acids. Trimming pared 2 bases from V and 0 bases from J, leaving 8 bases between. CDR3 nucleotide sequence: TGTGCCAGCAGCTTATACGGGAGCTCCTACAATGAGCAGTTCTTC. It codes for CASSLYGSSYNEQFF.

This clonotype was seen ten or more times. V is TRBV20-1 and J is TRBJ2-5; the D gene is possibly TRBD1 (6 bases). Germline CDR1 reads DFQATT; CDR2 reads SNEGSKA (reference sequence). Trimming took off 6 bases at V and 5 bases at J, with 22 bases between the two ends. CDR3 size: 15 residues. The CDR3, as DNA: TGCAGTGCAAGACAGCCCGGGACACCTTGGGAGACCCAGTACTTC. It specifies CSARQPGTPWETQYF.

This clonotype has a count of ten or more. This chain joins TRBV10-3 and TRBJ1-5; tentatively, D is TRBD1 (5 bases). Germline CDR1 reads ENHRY; CDR2 reads SYGVKD. CDR3 size: 16 residues. Trimming removed 0 bases from V and 1 base from J, with 10 bases in between. The CDR3 sequence is CAISESGGGSNQPQHF. The CDR3 region has the DNA TGTGCCATCAGTGAGTCGGGGGGAGGAAGCAATCAGCCCCAGCATTTT.

This clonotype was detected a few times. The rearrangement uses TRBV12-3 or TRBV12-4 and TRBJ1-5; TRBD1 matches 7 bases. This CDR3 has 14 residues. Trimming removed 6 bases from V and 5 bases from J; junction bases left unmatched: 7. The CDR3 reads CASSFGTGDQPQHF. DNA of the CDR3: TGTGCCAGCAGCTTTGGTACAGGGGATCAGCCCCAGCATTTT.